These 8 T cell receptor beta chains share one sample of origin, sequenced in a study of response to subunit inactivated influenza vaccine. TCRdb analysed the RT-PCR reads with MiXCR anew, one entry per CDR3 protein. The repertoire holds more than 700,000 distinct CDR3 sequences, around 21% seen once, with 9.5% to 13% in the top ten. The sample consisted of PBMCs from blood, taken roughly 5 days after vaccination. The receptors were gathered from a middle-aged man who received an inactivated influenza vaccine.

This clonotype was seen a few times. The genes are TRBV20-1 and TRBJ2-3; TRBD2 matches at 13 bases. CDR3 length: 18 amino acids. The J segment lost 5 bases and the V segment lost 5 bases, leaving 16 bases of the junction unmatched. Germline V CDR1 and CDR2: DFQATT, SNEGSKA (reference sequence). CDR3 nucleotide sequence: TGCAGTGCTCAGGGACTAGCGGGGTCGAACAGTTGGGGAGATACGCAGTATTTT. Encoded protein: CSAQGLAGSNSWGDTQYF.

This chain uses TRBV20-1 with TRBJ2-7; TRBD1 agrees at 10 bases. The CDR3 spans 14 residues. Germline V lookup: CDR1 DFQATT, CDR2 SNEGSKA (reference sequence). Here the CDR3 DNA reads TGCAGCCTTACAGGGGACAGGGGAACCTACGAGCAGTACTTC. Translation: CSLTGDRGTYEQYF.

The J gene is TRBJ1-1, the V gene TRBV5-6; weak D call: TRBD1 (5 bases). The CDR3 consists of 18 residues. V lost 4 bases, J lost 2 bases, and 24 bases lay in between. Germline assignment: CDR1 SGHDT and CDR2 YYEEEE. CDR3 amino acids: CASSRTYWDGMGNTEAFF. CDR3 sequence (DNA): TGTGCCAGCAGCAGGACATACTGGGACGGGATGGGCAACACTGAAGCTTTCTTT. Variable domain in full (rest from reference TRBV5-6 and TRBJ1-1): DAGVTQSPTHLIKTRGQQVTLRCSPKSGHDTVSWYQQALGQGPQFIFQYYEEEERQRGNFPDRFSGHQFPNYSSELNVNALLLGDSALYLCASSRTYWDGMGNTEAFFGQGTRLTVV.

This clonotype showed up just a few times. The rearrangement joins TRBV5-5 to TRBJ2-2; 9 positions match TRBD1. The CDR3 runs to 16 residues. Germline loops: CDR1 SGHKS, CDR2 YYEKEE (reference sequence). V lost 4 bases, J lost 0 bases, and 4 bases stayed unmatched. The CDR3 here is CASSRGQGANTGELFF. CDR3 nucleotide sequence: TGTGCCAGCAGCCGGGGACAGGGAGCGAACACCGGGGAGCTGTTTTTT.

This clonotype was counted only a few times. The CDR3 region has the DNA TGTGCCAGCAGTTCGGGACAGGGTCGGGAGCAGTACTTC. It specifies CASSSGQGREQYF. This chain joins TRBV6-5 and TRBJ2-7; the match to TRBD1 covers 9 bases. The CDR3 has 13 amino acids. In germline, CDR1 is MNHEY, CDR2 SVGAGI. After removal of 4 bases from V and 7 bases from J, the junction contained 5 bases not matched to a gene.

This clonotype has just a few counts. This sequence joins TRBV6-2 or TRBV6-3 and TRBJ1-1; perhaps TRBD1 as D (6 bases). The germline V gene encodes CDR1 MNHEY and CDR2 SVGEGT. V lost 2 bases and J lost 4, with 14 bases in between. This CDR3 region has 15 residues. The CDR3 DNA sequence: TGTGCCAGCAGTTACCTGGGCAGGGGAGGCACTGAAGCTTTCTTT. This gives the protein CASSYLGRGGTEAFF.

This clonotype appeared once. The chain carries TRBV12-3 or TRBV12-4 and TRBJ1-5; 8 nucleotides agree with TRBD1. V trimming: 5 bases; J trimming: 2 bases; junction bases outside the gene matches: 14. The CDR3 has 18 residues. The CDR3 DNA sequence: TGTGCCAGCAGTATGACAGGGGTCTGGGGTGGGGGCAATCAGCCCCAGCATTTT. Translated, it gives CASSMTGVWGGGNQPQHF.

The genes are TRBV20-1 and TRBJ2-1; D unclear. The germline CDR1 and CDR2 sequences are DFQATT and SNEGSKA (reference sequence). The CDR3 runs to 13 residues. V lost 5 bases to trimming and J lost 4 bases, with 12 bases between them. This CDR3 is CSALAGSYNEQFF. For the CDR3, the DNA is TGCAGTGCTTTAGCCGGATCTTACAATGAGCAGTTCTTC.